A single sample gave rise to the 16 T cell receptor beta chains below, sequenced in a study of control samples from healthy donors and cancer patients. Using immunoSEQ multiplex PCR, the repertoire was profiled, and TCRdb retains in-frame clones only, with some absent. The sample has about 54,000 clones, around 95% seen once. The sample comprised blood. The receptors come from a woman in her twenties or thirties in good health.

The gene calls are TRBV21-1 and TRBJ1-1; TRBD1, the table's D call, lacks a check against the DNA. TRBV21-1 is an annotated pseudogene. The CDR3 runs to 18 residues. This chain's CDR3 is CASSNHRDRGQYRPEAFF. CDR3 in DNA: TGTGCCAGCAGCAACCACCGGGACAGGGGGCAATATAGGCCTGAAGCTTTCTTT.

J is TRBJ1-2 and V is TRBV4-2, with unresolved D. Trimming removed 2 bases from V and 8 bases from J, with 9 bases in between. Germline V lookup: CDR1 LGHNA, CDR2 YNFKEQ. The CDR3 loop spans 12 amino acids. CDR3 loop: CASSQPDWGYTF. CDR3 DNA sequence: TGTGCCAGCAGCCAACCGGACTGGGGCTACACCTTC.

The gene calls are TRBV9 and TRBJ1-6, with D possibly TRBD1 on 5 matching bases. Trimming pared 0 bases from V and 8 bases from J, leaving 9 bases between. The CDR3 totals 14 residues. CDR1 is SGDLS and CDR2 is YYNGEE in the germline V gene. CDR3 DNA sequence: TGTGCCAGCAGCGTAGGGGGGTTTGATTCACCCCTCCACTTT. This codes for CASSVGGFDSPLHF. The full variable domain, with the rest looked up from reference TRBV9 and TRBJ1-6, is DSGVTQTPKHLITATGQRVTLRCSPRSGDLSVYWYQQSLDQGLQFLIQYYNGEERAKGNILERFSAQQFPDLHSELNLSSLELGDSALYFCASSVGGFDSPLHFGNGTRLTVT.

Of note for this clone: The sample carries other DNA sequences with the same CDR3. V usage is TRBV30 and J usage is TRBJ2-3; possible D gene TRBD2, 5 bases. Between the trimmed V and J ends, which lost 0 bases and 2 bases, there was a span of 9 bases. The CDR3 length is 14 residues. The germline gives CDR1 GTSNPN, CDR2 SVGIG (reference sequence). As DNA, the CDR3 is TGTGCCTGGAGTGTGAGGAGGTCCACAGATACGCAGTATTTT. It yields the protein CAWSVRRSTDTQYF.

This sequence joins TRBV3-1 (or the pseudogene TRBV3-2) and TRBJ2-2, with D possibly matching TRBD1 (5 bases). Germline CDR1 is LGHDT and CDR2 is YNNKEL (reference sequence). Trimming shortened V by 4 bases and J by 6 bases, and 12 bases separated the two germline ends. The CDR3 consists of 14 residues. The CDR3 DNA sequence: TGTGCCAGCAGCCTTAATAGGGGTGCCGGGGAGCTGTTTTTT. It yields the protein CASSLNRGAGELFF.

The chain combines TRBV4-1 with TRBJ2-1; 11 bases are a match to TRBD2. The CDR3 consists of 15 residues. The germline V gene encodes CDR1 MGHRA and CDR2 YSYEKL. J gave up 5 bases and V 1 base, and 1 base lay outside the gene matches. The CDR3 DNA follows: TGCGCCAGCAGCCAAGGACTAGCGGGAAACAATGAGCAGTTCTTC. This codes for CASSQGLAGNNEQFF.

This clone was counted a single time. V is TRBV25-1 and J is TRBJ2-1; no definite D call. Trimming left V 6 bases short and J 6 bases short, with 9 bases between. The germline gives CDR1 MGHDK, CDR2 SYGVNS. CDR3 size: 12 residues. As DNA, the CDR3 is TGTGCCAGCAGGGGAATCTTCAATGAGCAGTTCTTC. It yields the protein CASRGIFNEQFF.

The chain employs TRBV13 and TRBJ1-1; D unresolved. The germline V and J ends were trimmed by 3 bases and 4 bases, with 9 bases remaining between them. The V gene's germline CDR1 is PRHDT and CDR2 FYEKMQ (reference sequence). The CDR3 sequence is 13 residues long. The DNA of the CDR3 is TGTGCCAGCAGCTTTGCCAGATCCACTGAAGCTTTCTTT. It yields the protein CASSFARSTEAFF. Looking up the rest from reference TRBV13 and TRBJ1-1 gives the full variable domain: AAGVIQSPRHLIKEKRETATLKCYPIPRHDTVYWYQQGPGQDPQFLISFYEKMQSDKGSIPDRFSAQQFSDYHSELNMSSLELGDSALYFCASSFARSTEAFFGQGTRLTVV.

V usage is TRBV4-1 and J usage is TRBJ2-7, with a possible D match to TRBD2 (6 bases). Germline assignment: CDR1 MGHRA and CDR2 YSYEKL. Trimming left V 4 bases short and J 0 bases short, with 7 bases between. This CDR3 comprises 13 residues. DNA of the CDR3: TGCGCCAGCAGCCCGGGAGACTCCTACGAGCAGTACTTC. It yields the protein CASSPGDSYEQYF.

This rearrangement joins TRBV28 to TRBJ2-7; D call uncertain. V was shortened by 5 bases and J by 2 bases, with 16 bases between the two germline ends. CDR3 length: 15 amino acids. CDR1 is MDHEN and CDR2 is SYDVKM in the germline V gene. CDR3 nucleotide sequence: TGTGCCAGCAGTCCGGGCGGCGTAATCGCCTACGAGCAGTACTTC. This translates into CASSPGGVIAYEQYF.

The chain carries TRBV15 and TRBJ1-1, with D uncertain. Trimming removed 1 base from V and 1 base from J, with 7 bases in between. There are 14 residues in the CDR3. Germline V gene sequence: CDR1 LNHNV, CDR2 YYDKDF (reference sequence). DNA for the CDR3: TGTGCCACCAGCAGAGTATACGAGAACACTGAAGCTTTCTTT. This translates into CATSRVYENTEAFF.

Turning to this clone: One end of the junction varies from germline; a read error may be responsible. The CDR3 DNA follows: TGTGCCAGCAGCCTCGGGACTAGCGAGGAGTACTTC. Amino acids: CASSLGTSEEYF. The rearrangement links TRBV7-9 to TRBJ2-7; TRBD2 matches at 10 bases. Germline CDR1 is SEHNR and CDR2 is FQNEAQ (reference sequence). This CDR3 is built from 12 residues.

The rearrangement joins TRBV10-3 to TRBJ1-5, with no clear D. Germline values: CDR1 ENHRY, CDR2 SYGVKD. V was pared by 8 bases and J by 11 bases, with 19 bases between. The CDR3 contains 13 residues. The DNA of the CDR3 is TGTGCCATCGCTTCGGACGGATACCAAGCCCAGCATTTT. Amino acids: CAIASDGYQAQHF.

This CDR3 reads CASSWASNQPQHF. CDR3 nucleotide sequence: TGTGCCAGCAGTTGGGCCTCCAATCAGCCCCAGCATTTT. This chain connects TRBV27 to TRBJ1-5, with D unresolved. This CDR3 spans 13 amino acids. CDR1 and CDR2 (germline): MNHEY, SMNVEV (reference sequence). Trimming took off 4 bases at V and 3 bases at J, with 7 bases between the two ends.

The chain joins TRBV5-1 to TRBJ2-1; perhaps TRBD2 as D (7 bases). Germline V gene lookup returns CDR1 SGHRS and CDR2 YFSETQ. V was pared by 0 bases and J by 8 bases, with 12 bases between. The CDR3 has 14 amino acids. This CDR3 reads CASSLVAGAYEQFF. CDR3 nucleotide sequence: TGCGCCAGCAGCTTGGTTGCGGGGGCGTATGAGCAGTTCTTC. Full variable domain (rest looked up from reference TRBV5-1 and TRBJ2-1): KAGVTQTPRYLIKTRGQQVTLSCSPISGHRSVSWYQQTPGQGLQFLFEYFSETQRNKGNFPGRFSGRQFSNSRSEMNVSTLELGDSALYLCASSLVAGAYEQFFGPGTRLTVL.

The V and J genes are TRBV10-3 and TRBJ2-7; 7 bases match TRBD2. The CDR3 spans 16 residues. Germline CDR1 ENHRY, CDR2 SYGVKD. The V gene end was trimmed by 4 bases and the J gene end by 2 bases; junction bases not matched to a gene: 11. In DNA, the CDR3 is TGTGCCATCAGTGGGGCAGGGACGGGGGGAGCCTACGAGCAGTACTTC. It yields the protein CAISGAGTGGAYEQYF.